These T cell receptor beta chains were read from a single sample in a study of human T cells and chemical hapten exposure. Each CDR3 protein gets one entry after TCRdb re-called the RACE reads with MiXCR. Among more than 80,000 distinct CDR3 sequences listed, roughly 10% were seen once. The source was whole blood, collected in connection with sensitization to the hapten diphenylcyclopropenone (DPC). The receptors come from an older woman with alopecia areata. Some clones in this sample may be carry-over from other donors' samples. Both conserved end residues are part of each CDR3. Fields, in order: V gene, clone size, J gene, D gene, CDR3 protein, CDR3 DNA. A D gene is named only where the DNA matches it firmly. A clone size is listed for some rows: how often the clone was seen (once, few, many), or a class if it is expanded.

V gene: TRBV29-1
clone size: once
J gene: TRBJ2-5
D gene: TRBD1
CDR3 protein: CSADRGRLETQYF
CDR3 DNA: TGCAGCGCGGACAGGGGAAGGTTAGAGACCCAGTACTTC

V gene: TRBV3-1
clone size: NA
J gene: TRBJ2-3
D gene: NA
CDR3 protein: CASSLRGVGTDTQYF
CDR3 DNA: TGTGCCAGCAGCCTCAGGGGGGTAGGCACAGATACGCAGTATTTT

V gene: TRBV3-1
clone size: NA
J gene: TRBJ2-7
D gene: NA
CDR3 protein: CASSQAGPLAHEQYF
CDR3 DNA: TGTGCCAGCAGCCAAGCTGGACCGCTTGCCCACGAGCAGTACTTC

V gene: TRBV12-3/TRBV12-4
clone size: many
J gene: TRBJ1-1
D gene: NA
CDR3 protein: CASRPTGDYTEAFF
CDR3 DNA: TGTGCCAGCAGACCGACAGGTGACTACACTGAAGCTTTCTTT

V gene: TRBV20-1
clone size: many
J gene: TRBJ2-3
D gene: NA
CDR3 protein: CSASPPSYYTDTQYF
CDR3 DNA: TGCAGTGCTAGCCCCCCTTCCTACTACACAGATACGCAGTATTTT

V gene: TRBV20-1
clone size: NA
J gene: TRBJ1-1
D gene: NA
CDR3 protein: CSASGGGTEAFF
CDR3 DNA: TGCAGTGCTTCGGGGGGAGGAACTGAAGCTTTCTTT

V gene: TRBV12-3/TRBV12-4
clone size: NA
J gene: TRBJ2-1
D gene: NA
CDR3 protein: CASSLGDGTGEGDEQFF
CDR3 DNA: TGTGCCAGCAGTTTAGGGGACGGGACCGGAGAGGGGGATGAGCAGTTCTTC

V gene: TRBV27
clone size: many
J gene: TRBJ1-6
D gene: NA
CDR3 protein: CASSPREYSPLHF
CDR3 DNA: TGTGCCAGCAGTCCCAGGGAATACTCACCCCTCCACTTT

V gene: TRBV18
clone size: NA
J gene: TRBJ1-1
D gene: NA
CDR3 protein: CASSPPGSPNTEAFF
CDR3 DNA: TGTGCCAGCTCACCCCCCGGCAGCCCGAACACTGAAGCTTTCTTT

V gene: TRBV7-8
clone size: many
J gene: TRBJ2-1
D gene: NA
CDR3 protein: CASSPTASHHNEQFF
CDR3 DNA: TGTGCCAGCAGCCCCACGGCTTCTCACCACAATGAGCAGTTCTTC

V gene: TRBV5-1
clone size: NA
J gene: TRBJ1-5
D gene: TRBD1
CDR3 protein: CAQGRTGAFSSQPQHF
CDR3 DNA: TGCGCTCAGGGGCGTACAGGGGCGTTTTCTAGTCAGCCCCAGCATTTT

V gene: TRBV29-1
clone size: NA
J gene: TRBJ2-2
D gene: TRBD2
CDR3 protein: CSGTSGRSGELFF
CDR3 DNA: TGCAGCGGGACTAGCGGGAGGTCCGGGGAGCTGTTTTTT

V gene: TRBV6-5
clone size: NA
J gene: TRBJ1-1
D gene: NA
CDR3 protein: CASSSPAAVNTEAFF
CDR3 DNA: TGTGCCAGCAGTTCCCCCGCAGCGGTGAACACTGAAGCTTTCTTT

V gene: TRBV6-1
clone size: many
J gene: TRBJ2-7
D gene: NA
CDR3 protein: CASSDRGAGRNEQYF
CDR3 DNA: TGTGCCAGCAGTGACCGCGGGGCGGGTAGGAACGAGCAGTACTTC

V gene: TRBV6-1
clone size: few
J gene: TRBJ1-5
D gene: NA
CDR3 protein: CASSDSGAHNQPQHF
CDR3 DNA: TGTGCCAGCAGTGATTCGGGGGCCCACAATCAGCCCCAGCATTTT

V gene: TRBV5-6
clone size: many
J gene: TRBJ2-7
D gene: TRBD1
CDR3 protein: CASSLIPGQGSEQYF
CDR3 DNA: TGTGCCAGCAGCTTAATTCCGGGACAGGGTTCCGAGCAGTACTTC

V gene: TRBV7-8
clone size: NA
J gene: TRBJ2-3
D gene: NA
CDR3 protein: CASSLYPRTDTQYF
CDR3 DNA: TGTGCCAGCAGCTTATACCCCCGCACAGATACGCAGTATTTT

V gene: TRBV6-6
clone size: few
J gene: TRBJ2-1
D gene: TRBD2
CDR3 protein: CASRPRGGLLNEQFF
CDR3 DNA: TGTGCCAGCCGCCCACGGGGGGGCCTCCTAAATGAGCAGTTCTTC

V gene: TRBV7-9
clone size: few
J gene: TRBJ2-5
D gene: NA
CDR3 protein: CASSLRGAETQYF
CDR3 DNA: TGTGCCAGCAGCTTACGGGGCGCGGAGACCCAGTACTTC

V gene: TRBV15
clone size: NA
J gene: TRBJ2-3
D gene: NA
CDR3 protein: CATSPDPGLTDTQYF
CDR3 DNA: TGTGCCACCAGCCCGGACCCTGGCCTCACAGATACGCAGTATTTT

V gene: TRBV14
clone size: many
J gene: TRBJ2-2
D gene: NA
CDR3 protein: CASRPSGNTGELFF
CDR3 DNA: TGTGCCAGCAGACCTTCAGGGAACACCGGGGAGCTGTTTTTT

V gene: TRBV10-1
clone size: few
J gene: TRBJ2-6
D gene: NA
CDR3 protein: CASSDASGANVLTF
CDR3 DNA: TGCGCCAGCAGTGATGCCTCTGGGGCCAACGTCCTGACTTTC

V gene: TRBV7-6
clone size: few
J gene: TRBJ1-2
D gene: NA
CDR3 protein: CASSLLGSSYTF
CDR3 DNA: TGTGCCAGCAGCCTACTAGGGAGTTCCTACACCTTC